A selection of T cell receptor beta chains follows, all from one sample in a study of blood T cell repertoires in COVID-19. TCRdb keeps only in-frame clones here, not all; method: immunoSEQ multiplex PCR. Here the sample spans 250,000 to 350,000 clones, roughly 86% being singletons. The sequencing input was peripheral blood. Receptor source: a woman aged 25 to 45 with COVID-19, enrolled during active disease. CDR3s include the opening cysteine and the closing phenylalanine or tryptophan. A D gene is named only where the DNA matches it firmly. Size is stated for part of the rows, as once, few or many counts, or as a class when the clone is expanded.

j_call v_call cdr3_length d_call clone_size cdr3_aa cdr3_nt
TRBJ1-2 TRBV5-1 17 . . CASSLEGQRAFFYGYTF TGCGCCAGCAGCTTGGAAGGGCAGCGGGCTTTCTTCTATGGCTACACCTTC
TRBJ2-1 TRBV11-2 15 . . CASSLSSPIYNEQFF TGTGCCAGCAGCTTATCGTCCCCTATATACAATGAGCAGTTCTTC
TRBJ2-1 TRBV5-1 13 . . CASREVMGDEQFF TGCGCCAGCAGGGAGGTGATGGGCGATGAGCAGTTCTTC
TRBJ1-1 TRBV24-1 10 . . CATSEAQAFF TGTGCCACCAGTGAAGCGCAAGCTTTCTTT
TRBJ2-3 TRBV6-6 15 TRBD1 . CASRSTGVRADTQYF TGTGCCAGCAGGTCAACAGGGGTAAGGGCAGATACGCAGTATTTT
TRBJ1-1 TRBV30 13 . . CAWSVTSNTEAFF TGTGCCTGGAGTGTTACATCGAACACTGAAGCTTTCTTT
TRBJ2-1 TRBV28 12 . . CASSSTTTEQFF TGTGCCAGCAGCTCGACAACGACAGAGCAGTTCTTC
TRBJ1-5 TRBV19 15 . . CASSIDPGLQGPQHF TGTGCCAGTAGTATAGATCCAGGGTTACAGGGACCCCAGCATTTT
TRBJ2-6 TRBV6-5 14 . . CASRGQTGANVLTF TGTGCCAGCAGGGGGCAGACTGGGGCCAACGTCCTGACTTTC
TRBJ2-4 TRBV6-1 19 TRBD2 . CASSDGLAGAAGAKNIQYF TGTGCCAGCAGTGATGGGCTAGCGGGAGCGGCTGGGGCCAAAAACATTCAGTACTTC
TRBJ2-1 TRBV7-9 14 TRBD1 . CASSSPGQRNEQFF TGTGCCAGCAGCTCACCGGGACAGCGGAATGAGCAGTTCTTC
TRBJ2-2 TRBV7-3 14 . . CASSSTRNTGELFF TGTGCCAGCAGCTCAACTAGAAACACCGGGGAGCTGTTTTTT
TRBJ1-4 TRBV30 10 . . CAWLGEKLFF TGTGCCTGGCTCGGGGAAAAACTGTTTTTT
TRBJ2-7 TRBV9 16 TRBD1 . CASSDDRDREKGQQYF TGTGCCAGCAGCGATGACCGGGACAGGGAGAAGGGGCAGCAGTACTTC
TRBJ1-1 TRBV4-1 14 . . CASSRVGPNTEAFF TGCGCCAGCAGCCGCGTGGGGCCGAACACTGAAGCTTTCTTT
TRBJ2-1 TRBV5-6 14 . once CASSPVGVYNEQFF TGTGCCAGCAGCCCCGTAGGAGTCTACAATGAGCAGTTCTTC
TRBJ1-3 TRBV7-9 15 . . CASSIRQDSGNTIYF TGTGCCAGCAGCATCCGACAGGACTCTGGAAACACCATATATTTT
TRBJ2-2 TRBV19 15 TRBD2 . CASSTWSGRTGELFF TGTGCCAGTAGTACGTGGAGCGGGAGAACCGGGGAGCTGTTTTTT
TRBJ2-7 TRBV5-1 16 TRBD1 once CASSLDLGGLSHEQYF TGCGCCAGCAGCCTCGACCTAGGGGGCCTTTCGCACGAGCAGTACTTC
TRBJ2-2 TRBV28 14 . . CASSFQLRTGELFF TGTGCCAGCAGTTTTCAACTTCGCACCGGGGAGCTGTTTTTT
TRBJ2-4 TRBV7-7 17 TRBD2 . CASSPPPGGPWAHIQYF TGTGCTAGCAGCCCACCCCCGGGGGGACCCTGGGCCCACATTCAGTACTTC
TRBJ1-6 TRBV9 17 . . CASSVARSAGPNSPLHF TGTGCCAGCAGCGTAGCTCGGTCGGCAGGCCCTAATTCACCCCTCCACTTT
TRBJ2-5 TRBV5-4 12 . . CASSFPMETQYF TGTGCCAGCAGCTTCCCCATGGAGACCCAGTACTTC